Shown below are 5 T cell receptor beta chains from a single sample sequenced in a study of CXCR3-negative and CXCR3-positive naive CD8 T cells. UMI-tagged TRB cDNA libraries were built via 5' RACE. TCRdb processed the 5' RACE reads again and assigns one entry to each CDR3 protein, with no DNA. The sample table sets out roughly 110,000 distinct CDR3 sequences. The antigens for these receptors are not known. Whole-study results and caveats: More hydrophobic TRB CDR3s were found in CXCR3-positive naive cells than in CXCR3-negative naive cells.

Sequenced material: naive CXCR3+ CD8+ T cells from blood. Subset reported: CD45RO-CCR7+CD27+CD95- naive CD8+ T cells expressing CXCR3 (TNR3+). The source of these receptors is a human donor in good health. Some clones in this sample may be carry-over from other donors' samples.

V gene TRBV15 combines with J gene TRBJ2-4. Germline CDR1 LNHNV, CDR2 YYDKDF (reference sequence). The CDR3 is 13 amino acids. The chain's CDR3 is CATSRETDEDQYF. Variable domain in full (rest from reference TRBV15 and TRBJ2-4): DAMVIQNPRYQVTQFGKPVTLSCSQTLNHNVMYWYQQKSSQAPKLLFHYYDKDFNNEADTPDNFQSRRPNTSFCFLDIRSPGLGDTAMYLCATSRETDEDQYFGAGTRLSVL.

The chain uses TRBV10-2 and TRBJ2-7. This CDR3 region has 13 residues. Germline loops: CDR1 WSHSY, CDR2 SAAADI. The CDR3 sequence: CASSDDRALEQYF.

V is TRBV29-1 and J is TRBJ2-1; TCRdb calls TRBD2, which cannot be checked without DNA. The V gene's germline CDR1 is SQVTM and CDR2 ANQGSEA. The CDR3 extends over 12 amino acids. CDR3 region: CSTSGGYNEQFF.

This sequence joins TRBV28 and TRBJ2-7; TCRdb proposes TRBD2, but this gene call is untestable without DNA. This CDR3 comprises 11 residues. Per germline, CDR1 MDHEN and CDR2 SYDVKM. Here the CDR3 reads CASSPPGEQYF. The full variable domain, completed using reference TRBV28 and TRBJ2-7, is DVKVTQSSRYLVKRTGEKVFLECVQDMDHENMFWYRQDPGLGLRLIYFSYDVKMKEKGDIPEGYSVSREKKERFSLILESASTNQTSMYLCASSPPGEQYFGPGTRLTVT.

The chain couples TRBV9 to TRBJ2-7. Germline V CDR1 and CDR2: SGDLS, YYNGEE. This CDR3 has 15 amino acids. The CDR3 protein is CASSVDWSSLYEQYF.